This T cell receptor (beta chain) was sequenced in a study of shared clonotypes between healthy human individuals. The junction had 0 bases not matched to a gene; V was cut back by 0 bases and J by 4 bases. The CDR3 loop spans 15 amino acids. Germline values: CDR1 SGHNT, CDR2 YYREEE (reference sequence). In the case of this clone: Its antigen is unknown. Distinct nucleotide sequences in the sample also encode this CDR3.

General study findings and limits: In general, naive subsets displayed greater estimated richness than memory subsets did.

Caucasian adults residing in Nashville, Tennessee made up all the donors. Sequencing used immunoSEQ multiplex PCR; TCRdb keeps in-frame clones, though not all of them. The data contain 2 million to 2.5 million clones, 85% to 95% of them seen just once; the ten biggest clones take up approximately 0.39%. The V call is TRBV5-4, the J call TRBJ2-1, with 11 bases fitting TRBD2. Material for sequencing was naive CD4+ T cells from PBMCs. The subset denotes: CD45RA+ positively selected. The TCR sequence derives from a man between 18 and 35 years old in good health. Some clones in this sample may be carry-over from other donors' samples. CDR3 DNA: TGTGCCAGCAGCTTGGGACTAGCGGGGTACAATGAGCAGTTCTTC. It translates to CASSLGLAGYNEQFF.